The entry below gives a single T cell receptor (beta chain) sequence along with its context. Its specificity is unknown. This entry comes from a study of post-analysis software for immune sequencing data. Study-wide background: Relapsing-remitting, secondary progressive and progressive-relapsing forms made up the multiple sclerosis disease courses. Study-level points and caveats: Five or six TRBV segments, TRBV5-6, TRBV5-1 and TRBV20-1 among them, were found more frequent in patients than controls. Controls had significantly higher normalized Chao1 diversity than multiple sclerosis patients. Samples from a shared batch, those prepared together, strongly co-clustered by F measure.

The germline V gene encodes CDR1 LGHDT and CDR2 YNNKEL (reference sequence). The CDR3 contains 14 residues. Unique molecular identifiers were built into the TCR beta cDNA libraries. Hundreds of thousands of cDNA molecules came from around 1 to 10 million T cells. TCRdb reprocessed the PCR reads with MiXCR, giving one entry per CDR3 protein. The profile shows approximately 400,000 distinct CDR3 sequences, around 33% of them singletons. Sequencing input: blood. The chain couples TRBV3-1 to TRBJ2-5; D is perhaps TRBD1 (6 bases). Near its end, the DNA agrees better with TRBJ2-7, so the J call may be wrong. This clonotype originated in a girl aged 10-17 years with multiple sclerosis. CDR3 nucleotide sequence: TGTGCCAGCAGCCCTGGGGGCCGGGCGGACGAGCAGTACTTC. Translating it yields CASSPGGRADEQYF.